This record concerns one T cell receptor beta chain sequence. Its antigen remains unknown. Other DNA sequences from this sample encode an identical CDR3 as well. Sequencing used immunoSEQ multiplex PCR; TCRdb keeps in-frame clones, though not all of them. Among about 1,900,000 clones listed, just under 95% were seen once. Naive CD8 cells comprised CD45RO-negative, CCR7-positively selected cells, excluding terminally differentiated effector memory CD45RA+ cells. The CDR3 sequence is 15 residues long. V dropped 3 bases and J dropped 2; count of bases not matched to a gene: 2. The germline V gene encodes CDR1 SGHDT and CDR2 YYEEEE. These data belong to a study of shared clonotypes between healthy human individuals. Study results and caveats: Roughly 4.6% of naive CD4 clonotypes were common to a handful of donors.

This receptor was obtained from a man aged 18-30 years in good health. Source material: naive CD8+ T cells sorted from blood. The chain joins TRBV5-6 to TRBJ2-1; 10 bases map to TRBD2. The CDR3 here is CASSSLAGTYNEQFF. As DNA, the CDR3 is TGTGCCAGCAGCTCACTAGCGGGGACCTACAATGAGCAGTTCTTC.